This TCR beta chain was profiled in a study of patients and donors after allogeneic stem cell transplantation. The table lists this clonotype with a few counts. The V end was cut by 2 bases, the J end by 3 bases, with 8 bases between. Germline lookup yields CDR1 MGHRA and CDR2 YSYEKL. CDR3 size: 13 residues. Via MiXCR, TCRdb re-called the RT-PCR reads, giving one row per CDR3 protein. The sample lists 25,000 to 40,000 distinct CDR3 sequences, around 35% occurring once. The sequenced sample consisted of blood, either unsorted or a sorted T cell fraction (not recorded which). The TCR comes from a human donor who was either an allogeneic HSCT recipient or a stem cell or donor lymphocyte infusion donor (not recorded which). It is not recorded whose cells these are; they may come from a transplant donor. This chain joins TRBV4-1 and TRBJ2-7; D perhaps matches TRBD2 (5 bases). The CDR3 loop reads CASSQTGNYEQYF. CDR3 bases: TGCGCCAGCAGCCAAACGGGAAACTACGAGCAGTACTTC.